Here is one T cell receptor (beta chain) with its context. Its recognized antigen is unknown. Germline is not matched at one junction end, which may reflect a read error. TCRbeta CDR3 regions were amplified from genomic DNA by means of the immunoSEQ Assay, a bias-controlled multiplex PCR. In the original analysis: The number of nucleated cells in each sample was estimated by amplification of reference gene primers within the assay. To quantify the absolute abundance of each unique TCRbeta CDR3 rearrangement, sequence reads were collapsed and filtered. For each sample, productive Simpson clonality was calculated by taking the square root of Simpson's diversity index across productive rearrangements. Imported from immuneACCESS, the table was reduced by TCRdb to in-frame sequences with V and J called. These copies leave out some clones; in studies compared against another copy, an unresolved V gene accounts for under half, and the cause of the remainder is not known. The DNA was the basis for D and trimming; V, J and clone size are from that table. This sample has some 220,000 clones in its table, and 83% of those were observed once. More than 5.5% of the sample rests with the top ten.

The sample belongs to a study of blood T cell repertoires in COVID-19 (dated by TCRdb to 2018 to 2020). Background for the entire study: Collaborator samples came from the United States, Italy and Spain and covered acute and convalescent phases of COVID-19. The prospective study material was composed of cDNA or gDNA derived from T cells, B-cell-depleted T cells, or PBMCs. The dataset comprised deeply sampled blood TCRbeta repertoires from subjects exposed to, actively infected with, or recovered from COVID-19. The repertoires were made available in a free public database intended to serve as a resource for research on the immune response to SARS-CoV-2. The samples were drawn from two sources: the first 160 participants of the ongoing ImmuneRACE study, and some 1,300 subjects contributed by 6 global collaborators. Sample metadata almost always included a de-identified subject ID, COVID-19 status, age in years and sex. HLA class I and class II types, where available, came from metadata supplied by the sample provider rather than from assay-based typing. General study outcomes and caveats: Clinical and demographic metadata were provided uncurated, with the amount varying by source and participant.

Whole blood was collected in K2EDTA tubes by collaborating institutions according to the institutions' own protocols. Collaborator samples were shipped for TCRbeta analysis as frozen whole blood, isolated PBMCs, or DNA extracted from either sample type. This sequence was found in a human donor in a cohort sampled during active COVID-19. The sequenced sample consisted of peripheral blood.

In nucleotides, the sequence is TGTGCTAGCAGCTTTTCCCACAGGGCGAATGAAAAACTGTTTTTT. Its protein is CASSFSHRANEKLFF. The sequence is built from TRBV7-7 and TRBJ1-4; TRBD1 is a possible D gene, resting on 6 matching bases. The CDR3 runs 15 amino acids, cysteine and phenylalanine included. Just CDR3 DNA is preserved here, 45 bases in frame from base 1. CDR1 SSHAT and CDR2 FNYEAQ are derived from the germline V gene (reference sequence).